What follows are 29 T cell receptor beta chains derived from one specimen sequenced in a study of T cells after somatic rescue of genetic block (dated by TCRdb to the early 2020s). The library was prepared using the immunoSEQ multiplex PCR assay. TCRdb retrieved this table from immuneACCESS and kept in-frame rearrangements only. Not all clones are present; in checked studies, unresolved V genes account for under half, and no reason is known for the remainder. In this sample the table shows roughly 67,000 clones, around 93% of which occur a single time. The ten largest make up around 3% of the sample. What was sequenced was peripheral blood mononuclear cells (PBMCs). Receptor source: a man aged 35 to 55.

This chain connects TRBV28 to TRBJ2-3; D gene unclear. Between the trimmed V and J ends, which lost 11 bases and 0 bases, there was a span of 9 bases. Per the germline V gene, CDR1 is MDHEN and CDR2 is SYDVKM. The CDR3 sequence is 12 residues long. This CDR3 is CALRSSTDTQYF. The CDR3 coding sequence is TGTGCCCTCCGGTCCAGCACAGATACGCAGTATTTT.

The chain combines TRBV7-9 with TRBJ1-2; no firm D call. CDR3 length: 14 amino acids. The germline V gene encodes CDR1 SEHNR and CDR2 FQNEAQ (reference sequence). V gave up 3 bases and J gave up 0 bases, with 8 bases separating them. The CDR3 spells CASSLGLANYGYTF. The CDR3 nucleotides are TGTGCCAGCAGCTTGGGTCTAGCTAACTATGGCTACACCTTC.

This clone turned up a few times. The rearrangement uses TRBV9 and TRBJ1-1, with a tentative D call TRBD1 (5 bases). The germline V gene encodes CDR1 SGDLS and CDR2 YYNGEE. CDR3 length equals 15 residues. V was cut by 0 bases and J by 0 bases, with 9 bases left in between. CDR3 nucleotides: TGTGCCAGCAGCGTAGGGGGCAGCATGAACACTGAAGCTTTCTTT. Translation gives CASSVGGSMNTEAFF. Drawing the rest from reference TRBV9 and TRBJ1-1, the complete variable domain is DSGVTQTPKHLITATGQRVTLRCSPRSGDLSVYWYQQSLDQGLQFLIQYYNGEERAKGNILERFSAQQFPDLHSELNLSSLELGDSALYFCASSVGGSMNTEAFFGQGTRLTVV.

The rearrangement joins TRBV5-1 to TRBJ2-7, with 10 bases identical to TRBD1. The CDR3 has 15 amino acids. CDR1 is SGHRS and CDR2 is YFSETQ in the germline V gene. V shed 4 bases, J shed 2 bases, and the junction held 6 bases outside the gene matches. CDR3 amino acids: CASSPGTGATYEQYF. CDR3 DNA sequence: TGCGCCAGCAGCCCCGGGACAGGGGCAACCTACGAGCAGTACTTC.

This clone was seen a few times. This rearrangement joins TRBV7-2 to TRBJ1-4; no definite D call. The length of the CDR3 is 16 residues. Trimming shortened V by 1 base and J by 0 bases, and 9 bases separated the two germline ends. CDR1 is SGHTA and CDR2 is FQGNSA in the germline V gene. CDR3 sequence: CASSLVFGTTNEKLFF. The CDR3 DNA sequence: TGTGCCAGCAGCTTAGTTTTTGGGACAACTAATGAAAAACTGTTTTTT.

This sequence joins TRBV6-5 and TRBJ2-7, with D maybe TRBD1 (5 bases). The germline V and J ends were trimmed by 2 bases and 3 bases, with 11 bases remaining between them. The CDR3 totals 14 residues. Germline V gene sequence: CDR1 MNHEY, CDR2 SVGAGI. CDR3 nucleotides: TGTGCCAGCAGTTACCTCGCAGGGTTCTACGAGCAGTACTTC. This gives the protein CASSYLAGFYEQYF.

V and J are TRBV7-2 and TRBJ1-2, with 8 bases matching TRBD1. The CDR3 runs 15 residues. Germline trimming cut 1 base from V and 6 bases from J; bases unmatched to any gene: 7. Germline CDR1 reads SGHTA; CDR2 reads FQGNSA. CDR3 DNA sequence: TGTGCCAGCAGCTTAGTCGCAGGGGGCGTTGATGGCTACACCTTC. Translation: CASSLVAGGVDGYTF.

Written as DNA, the CDR3 is TGTGCCAGCAGCGGAGATAGAAACACCATATATTTT. Its translation: CASSGDRNTIYF. The chain combines TRBV9 with TRBJ1-3; D gene uncertain. Trimming removed 3 bases from V and 5 bases from J, with 6 bases in between. Germline V gene data show CDR1 as SGDLS and CDR2 as YYNGEE. The CDR3 has 12 amino acids.

V is TRBV4-3 and J is TRBJ1-4, with D perhaps matching TRBD1 (6 bases). Germline lookup yields CDR1 LGHNA and CDR2 YSLEER. The CDR3 spans 16 residues. V lost 0 bases, J lost 8 bases, and 16 bases lay in between. CDR3 sequence (DNA): TGCGCCAGCAGCCAAGACGGGACACTGAAAAACGAAAAACTGTTTTTT. This sequence encodes CASSQDGTLKNEKLFF.

This sequence joins TRBV6-6 and TRBJ1-5; D is unclear. This CDR3 contains 13 residues. The V gene lost 2 bases and the J gene lost 3 bases, with 5 bases spanning the gap. From germline, CDR1 is MNHNY and CDR2 SVGAGI (reference sequence). Here the CDR3 DNA reads TGTGCCAGCAGTTACGGGCCCAATCAGCCCCAGCATTTT. Its protein product is CASSYGPNQPQHF.

This chain uses TRBV18 with TRBJ2-2; D is possibly TRBD2 (6 bases). Trimming cost V 3 bases and J 5 bases, with 16 bases left between them. Germline lookup yields CDR1 KGHSH and CDR2 LQKENI. The length of the CDR3 is 16 residues. This chain's CDR3 is CASSPPGTWGTGELFF. The CDR3 DNA reads TGTGCCAGCTCACCCCCCGGGACTTGGGGGACCGGGGAGCTGTTTTTT.

The chain employs TRBV4-2 and TRBJ2-7; perhaps TRBD2 as D (6 bases). This CDR3 region has 15 residues. The V gene lost 0 bases and the J gene lost 7 bases, with 16 bases spanning the gap. Looked up from germline, CDR1 is LGHNA and CDR2 is YNFKEQ. CDR3 in amino acids: CASSQEPDYPREQYF. The CDR3 nucleotides read TGTGCCAGCAGCCAAGAACCGGACTACCCTAGGGAGCAGTACTTC.

V gene TRBV7-2 combines with J gene TRBJ1-3; D might be TRBD1 (5 bases). The V and J ends lost 3 bases and 0 bases respectively, with 6 bases between them. The germline V gene encodes CDR1 SGHTA and CDR2 FQGNSA. The CDR3 is 14 residues long. The CDR3 here is CASSFQGSGNTIYF. In nucleotides, the CDR3 is TGTGCCAGCAGCTTTCAGGGCTCTGGAAACACCATATATTTT.

The chain has TRBV28 and TRBJ2-7, with D perhaps TRBD1 or TRBD2 (6 bases each). Germline loops: CDR1 MDHEN, CDR2 SYDVKM. Trimming pared 6 bases from V and 2 bases from J, leaving 14 bases between. This CDR3 contains 14 residues. CDR3 DNA sequence: TGTGCCAGCAGAGGGGGGACCGTCCCCTACGAGCAGTACTTC. It translates to CASRGGTVPYEQYF.

The gene calls are TRBV6-1 and TRBJ2-5; the D is unclear. V was trimmed by 6 bases and J by 5 bases, leaving 13 bases between them. There are 13 residues in the CDR3. CDR1 and CDR2 (germline): MNHNS, SASEGT. The CDR3 sequence: CASRLQRRETQYF. CDR3 DNA sequence: TGTGCCAGCAGACTACAGAGAAGGGAGACCCAGTACTTC.

The genes are TRBV29-1 and TRBJ1-1; TRBD1 is a possible D gene (6 bases). The CDR3 totals 13 residues. Germline V gives CDR1 SQVTM, CDR2 ANQGSEA. V was cut by 6 bases and J by 4 bases, with 15 bases left in between. The CDR3 loop reads CSVTTGMGTEAFF. The CDR3 DNA reads as TGCAGCGTGACCACAGGGATGGGCACTGAAGCTTTCTTT.

The rearrangement links TRBV2 to TRBJ2-3, with no clear D. V was shortened by 5 bases and J by 2 bases, with 14 bases between the two germline ends. The CDR3 is 15 amino acids. Germline CDR1 reads SNHLY; CDR2 reads FYNNEI. The CDR3 coding sequence is TGTGCCAGCAGTACCTTCCGAGGAGCCACAGATACGCAGTATTTT. Its translation is CASSTFRGATDTQYF.

The chain has TRBV4-2 and TRBJ1-1; 7 bases are shared with TRBD1. The V segment lost 3 bases and the J segment 3 bases; nucleotides outside the gene matches: 16. Germline V gene lookup returns CDR1 LGHNA and CDR2 YNFKEQ. The length of the CDR3 is 18 residues. The CDR3 DNA reads as TGTGCCAGCAGCCATGATCCCGGACAGGATGGCGATCACACTGAAGCTTTCTTT. As protein: CASSHDPGQDGDHTEAFF.

This chain links TRBV21-1 with TRBJ2-4; TRBD2 is the table's D call, not checked against the DNA. TRBV21-1 is recorded as a pseudogene. This CDR3 has 18 residues. The CDR3 spells CASSKEASGRGTKNIQYF. Here the CDR3 DNA reads TGTGCCAGCAGCAAAGAGGCTAGCGGGAGAGGAACCAAAAACATTCAGTACTTC.

The genes are TRBV29-1 and TRBJ2-3, with TRBD2 identical over 7 bases. The CDR3 covers 16 residues. With 6 bases clipped from V and 0 bases from J, the junction kept 12 bases outside the gene matches. Germline V CDR1 and CDR2: SQVTM, ANQGSEA. The CDR3 is CSVLGGIAGSTDTQYF. The DNA of the CDR3 is TGCAGCGTGCTAGGTGGGATAGCGGGTAGCACAGATACGCAGTATTTT.

The chain recombines TRBV9 with TRBJ2-5; 14 bases align to TRBD2. Unmatched junction bases numbered 12, after V lost 3 bases and J lost 5 bases. The CDR3 spans 18 residues. CDR1 is SGDLS, CDR2 YYNGEE, per germline. The CDR3 loop is CASSALAGTSGGSETQYF. CDR3 DNA: TGTGCCAGCAGCGCCCTCGCCGGGACTAGCGGGGGAAGCGAGACCCAGTACTTC.

This chain connects TRBV29-1 to TRBJ2-7, with D maybe TRBD2 (5 bases). The CDR3 runs 15 residues. From germline, CDR1 is SQVTM and CDR2 ANQGSEA. Trimming removed 6 bases at V and 0 bases at J, with 18 bases between. The CDR3 DNA is TGCAGCGTGATTTCGACTACGGGGAACTCCTACGAGCAGTACTTC. As protein: CSVISTTGNSYEQYF.

Remarks on this clone: Sequence at one end of the junction differs from germline and may be a read error. This same CDR3 is encoded by further DNA sequences in the sample. V usage is TRBV6-5 and J usage is TRBJ1-2; TRBD1 matches at 8 bases. The CDR3 spans 12 residues. CDR1 is MNHEY, CDR2 SVGAGI, per germline. CDR3 region: CASSFRGHGYTF. CDR3 DNA sequence: TGCGCCAGCAGTTTCAGGGGGCATGGCTACACCTTC.

The rearrangement joins TRBV28 to TRBJ1-5, with D uncertain. The ends were cut back, 6 bases at V and 6 bases at J, with 12 bases in the middle. Germline V gene lookup returns CDR1 MDHEN and CDR2 SYDVKM. This CDR3 has 13 amino acids. In DNA form, the CDR3 reads TGTGCCAGCAGCTACGAGGTTGGTCAGCCCCAGCATTTT. Its protein product is CASSYEVGQPQHF.

The chain employs TRBV5-8 and TRBJ2-3; a weak D match, TRBD2 (5 bases). The CDR3 has 13 residues. Trimming pared 4 bases from V and 2 bases from J, leaving 8 bases between. Germline CDR1 reads SGHTS; CDR2 reads YDEGEE. The CDR3: CASSGGYTDTQYF. In DNA, the CDR3 is TGTGCCAGCAGCGGAGGTTACACAGATACGCAGTATTTT.

This chain joins TRBV4-2 and TRBJ1-5, with 8 bases lining up with TRBD1. The germline gives CDR1 LGHNA, CDR2 YNFKEQ. Unmatched junction bases numbered 12, after V lost 3 bases and J lost 5 bases. This CDR3 contains 17 residues. CDR3 amino acids: CASSHNIADRVDQPQHF. In DNA form, the CDR3 reads TGTGCCAGCAGCCACAACATAGCGGACAGGGTGGATCAGCCCCAGCATTTT.

This chain uses TRBV5-4 with TRBJ1-1, with D possibly matching TRBD1 (5 bases). Germline assignment: CDR1 SGHNT and CDR2 YYREEE (reference sequence). V was trimmed by 4 bases and J by 5 bases, leaving 18 bases between them. This CDR3 region has 15 residues. In DNA form, the CDR3 reads TGTGCCAGCAGCCAGTACAGGCTGGGGCGGACTGAAGCTTTCTTT. Translated: CASSQYRLGRTEAFF.

This rearrangement joins TRBV5-1 to TRBJ2-2, with 7 positions matching TRBD2. The germline CDR1 and CDR2 sequences are SGHRS and YFSETQ. The V gene end was trimmed by 6 bases and the J gene end by 4 bases; junction bases not matched to a gene: 6. The CDR3 covers 14 residues. DNA for the CDR3: TGCGCCAGCAAAGGGAGGGAGACCACCGGGGAGCTGTTTTTT. Protein product: CASKGRETTGELFF. The full variable domain, completed using reference TRBV5-1 and TRBJ2-2, is KAGVTQTPRYLIKTRGQQVTLSCSPISGHRSVSWYQQTPGQGLQFLFEYFSETQRNKGNFPGRFSGRQFSNSRSEMNVSTLELGDSALYLCASKGRETTGELFFGEGSRLTVL.

This chain joins TRBV2 and TRBJ2-1; unclear D gene. Germline loops: CDR1 SNHLY, CDR2 FYNNEI. V was trimmed by 1 base and J by 2 bases, leaving 6 bases between them. This CDR3 is 14 amino acids long. This CDR3 reads CASSEDTAYNEQFF. The DNA of the CDR3 is TGTGCCAGCAGTGAAGATACAGCCTACAATGAGCAGTTCTTC.